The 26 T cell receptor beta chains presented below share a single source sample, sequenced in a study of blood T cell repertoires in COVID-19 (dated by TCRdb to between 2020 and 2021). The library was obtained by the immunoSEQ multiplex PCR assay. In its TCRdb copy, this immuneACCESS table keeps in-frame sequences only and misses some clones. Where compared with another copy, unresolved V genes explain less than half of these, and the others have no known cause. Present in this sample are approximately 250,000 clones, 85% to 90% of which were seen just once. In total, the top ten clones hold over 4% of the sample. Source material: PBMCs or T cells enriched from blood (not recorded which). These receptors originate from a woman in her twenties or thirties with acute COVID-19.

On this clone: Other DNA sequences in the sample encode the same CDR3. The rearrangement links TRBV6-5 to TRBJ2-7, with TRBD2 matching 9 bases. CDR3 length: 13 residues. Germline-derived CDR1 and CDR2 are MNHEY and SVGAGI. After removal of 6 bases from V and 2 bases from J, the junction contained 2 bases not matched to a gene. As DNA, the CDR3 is TGTGCCAGCAGCTTAGCGGGAGCCTACGAGCAGTACTTC. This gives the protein CASSLAGAYEQYF.

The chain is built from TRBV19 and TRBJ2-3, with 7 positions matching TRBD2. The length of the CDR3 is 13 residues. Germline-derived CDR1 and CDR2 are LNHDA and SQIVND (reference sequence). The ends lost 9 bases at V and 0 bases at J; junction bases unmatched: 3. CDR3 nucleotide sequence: TGTGCCAGGAGCGGGGCTAGCACAGATACGCAGTATTTT. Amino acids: CARSGASTDTQYF.

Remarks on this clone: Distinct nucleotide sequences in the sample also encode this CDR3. The CDR3 reads CASSVDGTGLYEQYF. The CDR3 DNA follows: TGTGCCAGCAGCGTAGACGGGACAGGCCTATACGAGCAGTACTTC. This chain uses TRBV9 with TRBJ2-7, with 8 bases that match TRBD1. The CDR3 spans 15 residues. The germline V gene has CDR1 SGDLS and CDR2 YYNGEE. V lost 0 bases to trimming and J lost 4 bases; unmatched junction nucleotides: 6.

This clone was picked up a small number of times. CDR3 protein: CASSTQREGAEQYF. The DNA for the CDR3 is TGTGCCAGCAGTACCCAGCGGGAGGGGGCCGAGCAGTACTTC. The chain has TRBV27 and TRBJ2-7; 10 bases map to TRBD2. Trimming at V came to 5 bases and at J to 6 bases, leaving 7 bases not matched to a gene. This CDR3 is built from 14 residues. Germline V gives CDR1 MNHEY, CDR2 SMNVEV (reference sequence).

CDR3 in DNA: TGTGCCAGCAGCCAGTCCCTCTGGGCGGGAGAACCCGACGAGCAGTACTTC. Translated, it gives CASSQSLWAGEPDEQYF. The chain links TRBV3-1 (or the pseudogene TRBV3-2) to TRBJ2-7; TRBD2 aligns across 7 bases. Germline CDR1 reads LGHDT; CDR2 reads YNNKEL (reference sequence). V was pared by 3 bases and J by 5 bases, with 16 bases of the junction left unmatched. CDR3 length equals 17 residues.

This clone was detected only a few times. CDR3 sequence: CASSLTGIHEQYF. The CDR3 bases are TGTGCCAGCAGCTTGACAGGGATTCACGAGCAGTACTTC. The rearrangement uses TRBV7-9 and TRBJ2-7; 7 bases line up with TRBD1. This CDR3 is 13 amino acids long. The junction had 4 bases not matched to a gene; V was cut back by 3 bases and J by 5 bases. Germline V gene sequence: CDR1 SEHNR, CDR2 FQNEAQ (reference sequence).

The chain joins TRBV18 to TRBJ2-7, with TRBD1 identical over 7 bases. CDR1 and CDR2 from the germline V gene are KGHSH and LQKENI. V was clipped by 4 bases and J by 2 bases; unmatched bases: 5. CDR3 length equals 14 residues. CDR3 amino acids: CASSLRTGTYEQYF. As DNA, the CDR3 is TGTGCCAGCTCACTTCGGACAGGCACCTACGAGCAGTACTTC.

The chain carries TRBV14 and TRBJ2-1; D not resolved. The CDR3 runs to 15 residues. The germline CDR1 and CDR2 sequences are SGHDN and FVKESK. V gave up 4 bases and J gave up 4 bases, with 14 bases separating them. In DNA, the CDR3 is TGTGCCAGCAGCCGCGTCTCGGGTATATACAATGAGCAGTTCTTC. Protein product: CASSRVSGIYNEQFF.

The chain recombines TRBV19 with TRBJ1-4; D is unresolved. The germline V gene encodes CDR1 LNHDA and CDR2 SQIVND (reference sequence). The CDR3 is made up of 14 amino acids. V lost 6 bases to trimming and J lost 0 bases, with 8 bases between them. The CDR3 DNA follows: TGTGCCAGTAGCGAACAAGCAACTAATGAAAAACTGTTTTTT. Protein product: CASSEQATNEKLFF.

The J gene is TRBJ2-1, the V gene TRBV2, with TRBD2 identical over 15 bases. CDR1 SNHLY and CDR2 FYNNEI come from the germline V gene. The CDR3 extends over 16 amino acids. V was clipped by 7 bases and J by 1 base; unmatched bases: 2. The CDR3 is CASKGLAGGSYNEQFF. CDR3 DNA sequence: TGTGCCAGCAAGGGACTAGCGGGGGGATCCTACAATGAGCAGTTCTTC.

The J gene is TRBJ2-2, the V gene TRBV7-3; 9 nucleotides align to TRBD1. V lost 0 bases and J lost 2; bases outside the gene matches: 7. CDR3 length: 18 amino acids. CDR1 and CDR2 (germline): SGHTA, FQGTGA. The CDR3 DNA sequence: TGTGCCAGCAGCTTAACCCCAACAGGGGGCTTTAACACCGGGGAGCTGTTTTTT. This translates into CASSLTPTGGFNTGELFF.

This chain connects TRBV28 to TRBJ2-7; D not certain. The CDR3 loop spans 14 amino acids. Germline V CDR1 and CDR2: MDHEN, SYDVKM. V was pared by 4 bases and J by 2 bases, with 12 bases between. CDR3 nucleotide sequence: TGTGCCAGCAGTTCGCAAGACATCACCTACGAGCAGTACTTC. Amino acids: CASSSQDITYEQYF.

CDR3 DNA sequence: TGTGCCAGCAGGAAAGCGGGCGGGGAGCTGTTTTTT. Its translation: CASRKAGGELFF. The chain carries TRBV9 and TRBJ2-2, with a weak D call TRBD2 (6 bases). Per the germline V gene, CDR1 is SGDLS and CDR2 is YYNGEE. This CDR3 contains 12 residues. The V gene lost 5 bases and the J gene lost 7 bases, with 9 bases spanning the gap. Looking up the rest from reference TRBV9 and TRBJ2-2 gives the full variable domain: DSGVTQTPKHLITATGQRVTLRCSPRSGDLSVYWYQQSLDQGLQFLIQYYNGEERAKGNILERFSAQQFPDLHSELNLSSLELGDSALYFCASRKAGGELFFGEGSRLTVL.

The CDR3 sequence: CASSPPGQSEAFF. CDR3 sequence (DNA): TGTGCCAGCAGCCCGCCGGGACAGAGTGAAGCTTTCTTT. The chain carries TRBV7-8 and TRBJ1-1; 7 bases align to TRBD1. The trim removed 5 bases at V and 7 bases at J, leaving 7 bases unmatched. This CDR3 is 13 amino acids long. Looked up from germline, CDR1 is SGHVS and CDR2 is FQNEAQ.

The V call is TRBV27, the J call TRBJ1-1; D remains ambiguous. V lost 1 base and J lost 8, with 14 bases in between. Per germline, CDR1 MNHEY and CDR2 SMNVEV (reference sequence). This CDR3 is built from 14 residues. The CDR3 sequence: CASSLFSDRHEAFF. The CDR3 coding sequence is TGTGCCAGCAGTTTATTCTCTGACCGACACGAAGCTTTCTTT.

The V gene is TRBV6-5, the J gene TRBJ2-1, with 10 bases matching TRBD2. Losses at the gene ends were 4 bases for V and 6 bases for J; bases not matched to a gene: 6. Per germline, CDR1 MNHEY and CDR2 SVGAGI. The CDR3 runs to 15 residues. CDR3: CASSSLAGGPNEQFF. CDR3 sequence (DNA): TGTGCCAGCAGTTCGTTAGCGGGAGGCCCCAATGAGCAGTTCTTC.

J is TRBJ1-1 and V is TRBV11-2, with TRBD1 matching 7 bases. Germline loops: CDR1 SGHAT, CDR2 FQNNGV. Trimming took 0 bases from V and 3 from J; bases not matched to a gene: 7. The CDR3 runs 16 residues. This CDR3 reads CASSLDDRAFDTEAFF. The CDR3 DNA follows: TGTGCCAGCAGCTTAGATGACAGGGCGTTCGACACTGAAGCTTTCTTT.

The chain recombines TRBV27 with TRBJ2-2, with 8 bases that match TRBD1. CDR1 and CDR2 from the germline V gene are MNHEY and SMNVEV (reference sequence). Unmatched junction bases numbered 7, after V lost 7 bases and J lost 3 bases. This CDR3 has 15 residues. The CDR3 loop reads CASTDQGAYTGELFF. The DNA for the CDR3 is TGTGCCAGCACGGATCAGGGGGCGTACACCGGGGAGCTGTTTTTT.

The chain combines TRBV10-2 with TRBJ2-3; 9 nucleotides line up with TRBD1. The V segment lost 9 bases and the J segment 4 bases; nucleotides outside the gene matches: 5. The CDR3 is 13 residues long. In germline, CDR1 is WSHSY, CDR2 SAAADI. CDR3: CASYRGQADTQYF. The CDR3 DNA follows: TGCGCCAGTTACAGGGGGCAGGCAGATACGCAGTATTTT.

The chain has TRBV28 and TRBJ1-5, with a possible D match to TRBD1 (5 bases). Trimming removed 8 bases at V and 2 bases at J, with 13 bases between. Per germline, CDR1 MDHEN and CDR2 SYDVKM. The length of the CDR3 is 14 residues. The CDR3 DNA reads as TGTGCCAGCCGGAGGGGCTTTGGCAATCAGCCCCAGCATTTT. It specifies CASRRGFGNQPQHF.

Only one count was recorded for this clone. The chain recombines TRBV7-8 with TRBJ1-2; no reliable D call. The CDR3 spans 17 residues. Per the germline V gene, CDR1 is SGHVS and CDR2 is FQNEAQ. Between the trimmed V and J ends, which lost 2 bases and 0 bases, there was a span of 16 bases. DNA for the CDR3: TGTGCCAGCAGCTTATCTGGCAGCGCCTCAGCTAACTATGGCTACACCTTC. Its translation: CASSLSGSASANYGYTF.

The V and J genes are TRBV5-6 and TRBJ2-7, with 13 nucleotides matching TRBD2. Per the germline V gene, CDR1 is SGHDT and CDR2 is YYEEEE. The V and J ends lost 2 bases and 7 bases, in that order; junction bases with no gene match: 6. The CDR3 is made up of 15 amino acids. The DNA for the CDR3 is TGTGCCAGCAGCTTCGGACTAGCGGGAGTGATTGAGCAGTACTTC. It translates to CASSFGLAGVIEQYF.

CDR3 protein: CASSEAGDPLGEQFF. The CDR3 bases are TGTGCCAGCAGCGAAGCGGGGGATCCTCTAGGGGAGCAGTTCTTC. The chain is built from TRBV9 and TRBJ2-1; 8 bases map to TRBD2. Germline CDR1 reads SGDLS; CDR2 reads YYNGEE. V trimming: 3 bases; J trimming: 10 bases; junction bases outside the gene matches: 12. The CDR3 totals 15 residues.

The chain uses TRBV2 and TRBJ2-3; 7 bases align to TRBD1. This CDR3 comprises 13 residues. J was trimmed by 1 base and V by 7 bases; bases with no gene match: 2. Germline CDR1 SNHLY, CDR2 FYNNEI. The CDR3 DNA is TGTGCCAGCACCGGGACAGGCACAGATACGCAGTATTTT. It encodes CASTGTGTDTQYF.

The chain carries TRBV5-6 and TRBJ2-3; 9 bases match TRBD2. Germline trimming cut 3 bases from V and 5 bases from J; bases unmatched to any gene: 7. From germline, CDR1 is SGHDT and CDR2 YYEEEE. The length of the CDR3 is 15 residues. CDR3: CASSWIAGERDTQYF. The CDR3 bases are TGTGCCAGCAGCTGGATAGCGGGAGAGAGAGATACGCAGTATTTT.

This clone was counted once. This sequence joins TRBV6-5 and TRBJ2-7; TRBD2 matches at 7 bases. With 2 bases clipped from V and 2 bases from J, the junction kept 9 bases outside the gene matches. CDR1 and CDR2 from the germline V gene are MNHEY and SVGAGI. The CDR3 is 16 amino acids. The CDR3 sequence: CASSYARELPPYEQYF. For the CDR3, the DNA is TGTGCCAGCAGTTACGCGCGGGAGCTACCCCCCTACGAGCAGTACTTC.